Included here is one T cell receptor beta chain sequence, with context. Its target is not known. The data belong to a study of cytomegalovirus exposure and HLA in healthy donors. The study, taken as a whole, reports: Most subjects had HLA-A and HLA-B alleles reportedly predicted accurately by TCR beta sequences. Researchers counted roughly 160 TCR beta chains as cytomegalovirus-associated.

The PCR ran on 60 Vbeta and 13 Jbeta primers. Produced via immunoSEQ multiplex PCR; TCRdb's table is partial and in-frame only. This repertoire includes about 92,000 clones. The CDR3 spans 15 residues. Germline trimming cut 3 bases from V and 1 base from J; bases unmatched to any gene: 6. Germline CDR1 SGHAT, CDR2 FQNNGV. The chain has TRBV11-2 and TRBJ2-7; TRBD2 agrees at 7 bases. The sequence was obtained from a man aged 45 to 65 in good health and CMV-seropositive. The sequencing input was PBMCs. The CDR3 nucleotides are TGTGCCAGCAGCTTCTTCGCGGGAGATTCCTACGAGCAGTACGTC. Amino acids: CASSFFAGDSYEQYV.